The entry below gives a single TCR beta chain sequence along with its context. Antigen specificity is unknown. This sample stems from a study of identical twins. Findings of the study overall: Modelling underestimated the level of out-of-frame TCR alpha sharing observed in monozygotic twins. Out-of-frame alpha sequences common to twins were enriched for low generation probability. There is a chance that invariant MAIT and iNKT cells partially muddied zero-insertion analyses.

Unique molecular identifiers were present on the cDNA, which also gained a universal primer site by template switching. TCRdb re-called the 5' RACE reads with MiXCR, one entry per CDR3 protein. The sample consists of hundreds of thousands of distinct CDR3 sequences, around 7% of them appearing once. This sample was shared with a second study, whose subject was yellow fever vaccine responses in identical twins.

Sequencing was carried out using memory (CD45RO+) T cells sorted from blood. The receptor was isolated from a woman aged 18-30 years in good health.

In DNA, the CDR3 is TGTGCCAGCAGCCAAGCCCGCGGGGGGACTAGTGGCGGAGATACGCAGTATTTT. It yields the protein CASSQARGGTSGGDTQYF. This chain uses TRBV4-2 with TRBJ2-3; TRBD2 agrees at 8 bases. The CDR3 is 18 amino acids. Trimming removed 1 base from V and 5 bases from J; junction bases left unmatched: 14. Germline loops: CDR1 LGHNA, CDR2 YNFKEQ.